This TCR beta chain derives from a study of siplizumab effects on memory and regulatory T cells. Profiled with immunoSEQ multiplex PCR; TCRdb holds only in-frame clones, not every one. The data contain over 100,000 clones, 90% to 95% of them singletons. This CDR3 is built from 11 residues. The germline V and J ends were trimmed by 7 bases and 4 bases, with 7 bases remaining between them. CDR1 is MNHNS, CDR2 SASEGT, per germline. This TCR was sampled from a human donor in good health. The chain couples TRBV6-1 to TRBJ1-2, with unresolved D. Sequencing used Tregs sorted from blood. The CDR3 DNA is TGTGCCAGCATGAGAGGCTATGGCTACACCTTC. It is translated as CASMRGYGYTF.